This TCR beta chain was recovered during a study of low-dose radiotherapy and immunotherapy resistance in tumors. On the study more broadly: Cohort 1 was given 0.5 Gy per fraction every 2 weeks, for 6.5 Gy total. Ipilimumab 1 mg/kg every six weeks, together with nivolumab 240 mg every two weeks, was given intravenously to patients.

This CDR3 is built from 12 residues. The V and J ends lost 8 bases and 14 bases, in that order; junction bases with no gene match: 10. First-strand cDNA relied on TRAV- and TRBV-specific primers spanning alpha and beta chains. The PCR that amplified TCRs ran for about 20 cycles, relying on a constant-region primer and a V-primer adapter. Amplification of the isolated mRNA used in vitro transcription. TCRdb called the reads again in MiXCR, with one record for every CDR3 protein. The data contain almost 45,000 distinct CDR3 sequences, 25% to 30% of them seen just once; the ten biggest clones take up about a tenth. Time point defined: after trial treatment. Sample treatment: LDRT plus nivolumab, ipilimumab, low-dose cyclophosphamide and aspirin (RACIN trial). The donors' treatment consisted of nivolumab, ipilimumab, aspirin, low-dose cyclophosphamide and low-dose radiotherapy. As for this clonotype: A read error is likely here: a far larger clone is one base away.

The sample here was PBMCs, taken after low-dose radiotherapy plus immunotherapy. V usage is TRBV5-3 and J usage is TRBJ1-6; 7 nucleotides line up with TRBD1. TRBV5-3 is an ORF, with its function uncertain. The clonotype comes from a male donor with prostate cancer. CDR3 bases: TGTGCCAGCAGCGGGACAGACTGGGCCCTCCACTTT. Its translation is CASSGTDWALHF.